This TCR beta chain was recorded in a study of shared clonotypes between healthy human individuals. For every subset, genomic DNA was evenly distributed across several immunoSEQ plates. The method was immunoSEQ multiplex PCR; TCRdb's version includes in-frame clones alone and lacks a portion of them. The profile shows some 790,000 clones, approximately 72% of them singletons. V was pared by 7 bases and J by 6 bases, with 7 bases of the junction left unmatched. Per germline, CDR1 MDHEN and CDR2 SYDVKM. There are 14 residues in the CDR3. The genes are TRBV28 and TRBJ1-5; 9 bases fit TRBD1. The TCR sequence derives from a young woman in good health. The sequenced material came from memory CD4+ T cells sorted from blood. Sample subset: CD45RA-negative fraction. Written as DNA, the CDR3 is TGTGCCAGCACCCCCGGGACAGGGCCTCAGCCCCAGCATTTT. This encodes CASTPGTGPQPQHF.